This T cell receptor (beta chain) was identified during a study of shared clonotypes between healthy human individuals. Positively selected for CCR7, the CD45RO-negative cells used as naive CD8 cells excluded terminally differentiated effector memory CD45RA+ cells. Nashville, Tennessee was home to all donors, each a Caucasian adult. In the study's own analysis: ImmunoSEQ junction-only sequences lacked quality scores, so their filtering differed. The protocol was immunoSEQ multiplex PCR, while the TCRdb copy is restricted to in-frame clones and leaves out a portion. That table is the source of V, J and clone size, and D and trimming were worked out from the DNA. This table has some 630,000 clones, 90% to 97% appearing once. The sequence was collected from a woman under 40 in good health. Sequencing was performed on naive CD8+ T cells sorted from blood.

The CDR3 nucleotides read TGCGCCAGCAGCCAAGACCAAGGGTGGGGGGGCGAAGCTTTCTTT. It is translated as CASSQDQGWGGEAFF. V gene TRBV4-1 combines with J gene TRBJ1-1, with a tentative D call TRBD1 (6 bases). There are 15 residues in the CDR3. The V end lost 0 bases, the J end lost 8 bases, and 16 bases lay between the germline ends. CDR1 is MGHRA and CDR2 is YSYEKL in the germline V gene.